This T cell receptor (beta chain) was documented in a study of early T cells in non-severe SARS-CoV-2 infection. Study-level information: Investigators sequenced bulk RNA drawn from unsorted whole blood, and chains remained unpaired. Overall study findings and caveats: Missing private and CD4 specificities, VDJdb matching favored anti-spike CD8 responses.

Unique molecular identifiers were attached to individual cDNA molecules. One entry per CDR3 protein, called by TCRdb with MiXCR from the 5' RACE reads. The sample records more than 35,000 distinct CDR3 sequences, about 5.3% being singletons. CDR1 is SGHTA and CDR2 is FQGNSA in the germline V gene. Trimming left V 1 base short and J 4 bases short, with 11 bases between. The CDR3 covers 15 residues. Comment on this clonotype: The antigen is not known.

The chain joins TRBV7-2 to TRBJ1-3; weak D call: TRBD1 (6 bases). This clonotype was obtained from an adult who was a healthcare worker with PCR-confirmed SARS-CoV-2 infection or an uninfected control (not recorded which). The sequenced sample consisted of whole blood. CDR3 in DNA: TGTGCCAGCAGCTTAGAAGGGGGGAAAGGAAACACCATATATTTT. As protein: CASSLEGGKGNTIYF.